The rows below give T cell receptor beta chains drawn from one sample of a study of cytomegalovirus exposure and HLA in healthy donors. Measured with immunoSEQ multiplex PCR; TCRdb has only the in-frame clones, and not every one. The sample records under 200,000 clones, roughly 80% being singletons. Sequenced material: PBMCs. These receptor sequences come from a man between 18 and 29 years old in good health and CMV-seropositive. Both conserved end residues are part of each CDR3. The order of the fields is D gene, J gene, V gene, CDR3 protein. D genes are given only for firm matches.

>TRBD1|TRBJ2-7|TRBV15
CATSREDRALSYEQYF
>TRBD2|TRBJ2-7|TRBV7-2
CASSRILAGEQYF
>-|TRBJ1-5|TRBV7-3
CASSSSTGSSYSNQPQHF
>TRBD2|TRBJ2-3|TRBV7-2
CASSPKREYIDTQYF
>-|TRBJ1-4|TRBV7-9
CASSLSLSDAEKLFF
>TRBD1|TRBJ2-7|TRBV19
CASIGTGKGDYEQYF
>-|TRBJ2-7|TRBV7-9
CASSWGAGPEQYF
>-|TRBJ1-1|TRBV28
CASSYRVNTEAFF
>TRBD2|TRBJ2-3|TRBV7-2
CASSLAGTSGRTDTQYF
>-|TRBJ1-5|TRBV6-6
CASSYSARGSPQHF
>-|TRBJ1-1|TRBV6-5
CASSRTVTEAFF